This TCR beta chain stems from a study of early T cells in non-severe SARS-CoV-2 infection. On the study more broadly: The study sequenced bulk RNA from unsorted whole blood, with chains unpaired. Notes on the study in general: A preference for anti-spike CD8 responses marked VDJdb matching, which missed private and CD4 specificities.

This clonotype was seen more than once but under ten times. The target antigen is unknown. As part of library construction, unique molecular identifiers were attached to individual cDNA molecules. TCRdb re-called the 5' RACE reads through MiXCR, storing one row per CDR3 protein. The sample yields about 30,000 distinct CDR3 sequences, about 5.3% seen once. Sequencing was performed on whole blood. The TCR was taken from an adult who was a healthcare worker with PCR-confirmed SARS-CoV-2 infection or an uninfected control (not recorded which).

The CDR3 sequence is CSARTGMFTDTQYF. In DNA form, the CDR3 reads TGCAGTGCTAGGACAGGGATGTTCACAGATACGCAGTATTTT. V gene TRBV20-1 combines with J gene TRBJ2-3, with 7 bases identical to TRBD1. Germline V gene lookup returns CDR1 DFQATT and CDR2 SNEGSKA (reference sequence). CDR3 length: 14 amino acids. V gave up 3 bases and J gave up 2 bases; unmatched junction bases: 5.